Presented here are 25 T cell receptor beta chains from one specimen sequenced in a study of cytomegalovirus exposure and HLA in healthy donors. The primer mix had 60 Vbeta and 13 Jbeta primers. The table came from immunoSEQ multiplex PCR; TCRdb's copy has only in-frame clones and leaves some out. The table shows roughly 190,000 clones, with 60% to 80% occurring only once. Sequencing was carried out using PBMCs. The receptor source for this set is a female donor in good health and CMV-seronegative.

This clone has more than one count but fewer than ten. The rearrangement uses TRBV23-1 and TRBJ1-5, with D possibly matching TRBD1 (5 bases). TRBV23-1 has ORF status, its function being uncertain. The CDR3 loop spans 15 amino acids. V gave up 6 bases and J gave up 0 bases, with 12 bases separating them. CDR3 bases: TGCGCCAGCAGCCGAGACAGCCATAGCAATCAGCCCCAGCATTTT. It yields the protein CASSRDSHSNQPQHF.

The chain links TRBV29-1 to TRBJ2-5; 8 bases align to TRBD1. The CDR3 is 16 amino acids. J lost 2 bases, V lost 1 base, and 9 bases had no gene match. Germline CDR1 SQVTM, CDR2 ANQGSEA. The chain's CDR3 is CSVEGGPGQAQETQYF. The CDR3 DNA sequence: TGCAGCGTTGAAGGGGGTCCGGGACAGGCACAAGAGACCCAGTACTTC.

The chain employs TRBV30 and TRBJ1-4, with 12 bases aligning to TRBD1. V dropped 3 bases and J dropped 2; count of bases not matched to a gene: 10. CDR3 size: 18 residues. Germline CDR1 GTSNPN, CDR2 SVGIG (reference sequence). CDR3 DNA sequence: TGTGCCTGGAGCCGGAATCTGGGACAGGGGGCCACTAATGAAAAACTGTTTTTT. It is translated as CAWSRNLGQGATNEKLFF.

CDR3 sequence: CASSLSWAGGGDTQYF. The CDR3 DNA sequence: TGTGCCAGCAGCTTAAGCTGGGCGGGAGGAGGGGATACGCAGTATTTT. The rearrangement joins TRBV7-3 to TRBJ2-3; TRBD2 matches 8 bases. Trimming removed 1 base from V and 6 bases from J; junction bases left unmatched: 9. The CDR3 contains 16 residues. Looked up from germline, CDR1 is SGHTA and CDR2 is FQGTGA.

Here the CDR3 DNA reads TGTGCCAGCAGTGTGCAGGGGAATTCACCCCTCCACTTT. Its protein is CASSVQGNSPLHF. V is TRBV6-5 and J is TRBJ1-6; D is perhaps TRBD1 (6 bases). Trimming stripped 5 bases from V and 7 bases from J, with 9 bases between. The CDR3 covers 13 residues. From germline, CDR1 is MNHEY and CDR2 SVGAGI.

V usage is TRBV5-6 and J usage is TRBJ2-2; D might be TRBD1 (7 bases). CDR1 and CDR2 from the germline V gene are SGHDT and YYEEEE. The CDR3 totals 15 residues. The V end was cut by 4 bases, the J end by 5 bases, with 15 bases between. CDR3 amino acids: CASSPIQGGTGELFF. In DNA, the CDR3 is TGTGCCAGCAGCCCAATCCAGGGGGGTACCGGGGAGCTGTTTTTT.

The chain links TRBV5-8 to TRBJ2-2, with 7 bases aligning to TRBD2. Per the germline V gene, CDR1 is SGHTS and CDR2 is YDEGEE. This CDR3 region has 15 residues. V lost 4 bases and J lost 6; bases outside the gene matches: 9. In DNA form, the CDR3 reads TGTGCCAGCAGCGCCTGGCGAGCGGGGCCCGGGGAGCTGTTTTTT. Its protein is CASSAWRAGPGELFF.

V usage is TRBV5-1 and J usage is TRBJ1-5, with D possibly matching TRBD1 (6 bases). The germline V gene encodes CDR1 SGHRS and CDR2 YFSETQ. The CDR3 extends over 14 amino acids. Trimming took off 4 bases at V and 4 bases at J, with 12 bases between the two ends. CDR3 in amino acids: CASSDGQTNQPQHF. As DNA, the CDR3 is TGCGCCAGCAGCGACGGACAGACAAATCAGCCCCAGCATTTT.

The V gene is TRBV27, the J gene TRBJ1-5; a possible D gene is TRBD1 (5 bases). Trimming shortened V by 4 bases and J by 3 bases, and 13 bases separated the two germline ends. Germline V CDR1 and CDR2: MNHEY, SMNVEV (reference sequence). This CDR3 has 15 residues. The CDR3 sequence: CASSYLDSYNQPQHF. The CDR3, as DNA: TGTGCCAGCAGTTACTTAGACAGTTACAATCAGCCCCAGCATTTT.

This clone was observed a few times. V is TRBV6-4 and J is TRBJ1-5; TRBD1 matches 9 bases. The trim removed 3 bases at V and 5 bases at J, leaving 2 bases unmatched. The CDR3 contains 14 residues. CDR1 and CDR2 from the germline V gene are MRHNA and SNTAGT. The CDR3: CASSEQGADQPQHF. CDR3 sequence (DNA): TGTGCCAGCAGTGAACAGGGGGCCGATCAGCCCCAGCATTTT.

The rearrangement links TRBV5-6 to TRBJ2-5; weak D call: TRBD2 (5 bases). Germline loops: CDR1 SGHDT, CDR2 YYEEEE. Deletions cut 4 bases from V and 9 bases from J, with 13 bases between. CDR3 length equals 12 residues. The chain's CDR3 is CASSINDGAQYF. CDR3 DNA: TGTGCCAGCAGCATAAACGACGGGGCCCAGTACTTC.

The CDR3 sequence is CASSLRQGAFSNQPQHF. Written as DNA, the CDR3 is TGTGCCAGTAGCCTCAGACAGGGGGCCTTTAGCAATCAGCCCCAGCATTTT. The V call is TRBV19, the J call TRBJ1-5; 10 bases fit TRBD1. V was pared by 6 bases and J by 0 bases, with 8 bases of the junction left unmatched. From germline, CDR1 is LNHDA and CDR2 SQIVND (reference sequence). The CDR3 runs to 17 residues.

In its sample, this clone was seen once. This chain joins TRBV7-9 and TRBJ2-5; 13 bases align to TRBD2. The germline gives CDR1 SEHNR, CDR2 FQNEAQ (reference sequence). The CDR3 runs 15 residues. The J segment lost 5 bases and the V segment lost 3 bases, leaving 3 bases of the junction unmatched. The CDR3 DNA is TGTGCCAGCAGCTTGACTAGCGGGGGGCCGGAGACCCAGTACTTC. Its translation: CASSLTSGGPETQYF.

The chain couples TRBV19 to TRBJ2-1, with a weak D call TRBD2 (5 bases). The CDR3 is made up of 18 amino acids. The germline gives CDR1 LNHDA, CDR2 SQIVND (reference sequence). Trimming stripped 3 bases from V and 0 bases from J, with 18 bases between. The DNA for the CDR3 is TGTGCCAGTAGTATCCAGCCCCCAGCGGCGAGCTCCTACAATGAGCAGTTCTTC. Protein: CASSIQPPAASSYNEQFF. Full variable domain (outside the CDR3, taken from reference TRBV19 and TRBJ2-1): DGGITQSPKYLFRKEGQNVTLSCEQNLNHDAMYWYRQDPGQGLRLIYYSQIVNDFQKGDIAEGYSVSREKKESFPLTVTSAQKNPTAFYLCASSIQPPAASSYNEQFFGPGTRLTVL.

This chain joins TRBV11-2 and TRBJ2-7; D unclear. Germline-derived CDR1 and CDR2 are SGHAT and FQNNGV. Trimming shortened V by 7 bases and J by 2 bases, and 15 bases separated the two germline ends. The CDR3 is 14 residues long. CDR3 sequence reads: CASTSLQMTYEQYF. CDR3 coding DNA: TGTGCCAGCACCTCGTTACAGATGACCTACGAGCAGTACTTC.

The genes are TRBV27 and TRBJ2-7; 8 bases align to TRBD1. Trimming removed 10 bases from V and 3 bases from J; junction bases left unmatched: 14. Germline CDR1 is MNHEY and CDR2 is SMNVEV (reference sequence). CDR3 length: 15 amino acids. CDR3 residues: CATRLKRDRYYEQYF. The CDR3 DNA sequence: TGTGCCACCCGACTCAAAAGGGACAGGTACTACGAGCAGTACTTC.

The V and J genes are TRBV9 and TRBJ2-7, with 10 bases aligning to TRBD2. The length of the CDR3 is 18 residues. Trimming removed 0 bases from V and 0 bases from J; junction bases left unmatched: 9. Per germline, CDR1 SGDLS and CDR2 YYNGEE. The CDR3 DNA sequence: TGTGCCAGCAGCGTAGAGGCTAGCGGGGGACTTCTCTCCTACGAGCAGTACTTC. This translates into CASSVEASGGLLSYEQYF.

The rearrangement uses TRBV7-3 and TRBJ2-5; 8 bases agree with TRBD2. The tail of the sequence fits TRBJ2-7 better, so the J call may be wrong. Looked up from germline, CDR1 is SGHTA and CDR2 is FQGTGA. The CDR3 runs 16 residues. CDR3 in DNA: TGTGCCAGCAGCTTAACGGGGCGGGAGGTTCCCTACGAGCAGTACTTC. This translates into CASSLTGREVPYEQYF.

This chain uses TRBV19 with TRBJ2-5; 9 bases align to TRBD1. V gave up 6 bases and J gave up 6 bases; unmatched junction bases: 2. In germline, CDR1 is LNHDA, CDR2 SQIVND (reference sequence). The CDR3 has 12 amino acids. CDR3 coding DNA: TGTGCCAGTAGGGACAGGGGTAAGACCCAGTACTTC. Protein sequence: CASRDRGKTQYF.

The rearrangement uses TRBV7-8 and TRBJ2-7; weak D call: TRBD1 (6 bases). Looked up from germline, CDR1 is SGHVS and CDR2 is FQNEAQ. Deletions cut 4 bases from V and 4 bases from J, with 14 bases between. This CDR3 is built from 14 residues. The CDR3 DNA reads as TGTGCCAGCAGCTCTACAGGGTCCCCTTACGAGCAGTACTTC. Amino acids: CASSSTGSPYEQYF. The variable domain in full, completed from reference TRBV7-8 and TRBJ2-7, reads GAGVSQSPRYKVAKRGQDVALRCDPISGHVSLFWYQQALGQGPEFLTYFQNEAQLDKSGLPSDRFFAERPEGSVSTLKIQRTQQEDSAVYLCASSSTGSPYEQYFGPGTRLTVT.

The chain recombines TRBV2 with TRBJ2-1; 7 bases match TRBD2. After removal of 3 bases from V and 3 bases from J, the junction contained 8 bases not matched to a gene. The germline gives CDR1 SNHLY, CDR2 FYNNEI. This CDR3 is built from 16 residues. CDR3 residues: CASSDGRGRIYNEQFF. DNA for the CDR3: TGTGCCAGCAGTGACGGGCGGGGGAGAATCTACAATGAGCAGTTCTTC.

The chain is built from TRBV28 and TRBJ1-2; no firm D call. V lost 4 bases and J lost 7, with 16 bases in between. Per germline, CDR1 MDHEN and CDR2 SYDVKM. The CDR3 runs 14 residues. Here the CDR3 reads CASSSIDGVGGYTF. DNA of the CDR3: TGTGCCAGCAGTTCAATCGACGGGGTGGGTGGCTACACCTTC.

The genes are TRBV11-1 and TRBJ1-2; D remains ambiguous. CDR3 length: 13 amino acids. Germline CDR1 reads SGHAT; CDR2 reads FQDESV (reference sequence). Deletions cut 5 bases from V and 1 base from J, with 8 bases between. The CDR3 region has the DNA TGTGCCAGCAGCCTGACAATTAACTATGGCTACACCTTC. Translating gives CASSLTINYGYTF.

This chain links TRBV19 with TRBJ1-2; D is undetermined. The germline CDR1 and CDR2 sequences are LNHDA and SQIVND (reference sequence). V dropped 7 bases and J dropped 2 bases, with 20 bases sitting between them. The CDR3 contains 16 residues. The CDR3 loop is CASTTFYPEGNYGYTF. DNA of the CDR3: TGTGCCAGTACCACCTTCTACCCTGAGGGCAACTATGGCTACACCTTC.

This chain uses TRBV27 with TRBJ2-1; TRBD2 aligns across 8 bases. The length of the CDR3 is 15 residues. V lost 0 bases, J lost 5 bases, and 3 bases stayed unmatched. The germline V gene has CDR1 MNHEY and CDR2 SMNVEV (reference sequence). The CDR3 DNA is TGTGCCAGCAGTTTATCCGGGACTAGTCACAATGAGCAGTTCTTC. This gives the protein CASSLSGTSHNEQFF.